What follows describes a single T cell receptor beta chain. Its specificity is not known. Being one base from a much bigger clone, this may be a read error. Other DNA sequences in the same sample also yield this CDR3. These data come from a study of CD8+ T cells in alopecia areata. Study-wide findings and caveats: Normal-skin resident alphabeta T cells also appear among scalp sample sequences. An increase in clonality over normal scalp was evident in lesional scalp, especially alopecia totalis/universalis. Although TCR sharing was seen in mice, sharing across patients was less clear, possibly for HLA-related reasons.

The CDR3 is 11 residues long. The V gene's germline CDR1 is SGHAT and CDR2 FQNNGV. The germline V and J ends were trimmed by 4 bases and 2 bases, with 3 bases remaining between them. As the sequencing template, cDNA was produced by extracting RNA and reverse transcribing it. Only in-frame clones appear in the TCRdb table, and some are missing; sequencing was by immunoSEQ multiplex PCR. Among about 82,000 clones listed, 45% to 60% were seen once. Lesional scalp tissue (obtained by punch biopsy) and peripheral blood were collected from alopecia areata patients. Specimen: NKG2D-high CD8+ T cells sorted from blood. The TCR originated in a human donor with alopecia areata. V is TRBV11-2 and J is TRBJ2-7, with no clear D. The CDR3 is CASSSPYEQYF. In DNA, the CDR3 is TGTGCCAGCAGCTCCCCCTACGAGCAGTACTTC.